This T cell receptor beta chain was captured in a study of STAT3 mutations in large granular lymphocyte leukemia. Findings of the study overall: At least one immunodominant TCR beta clonotype appeared in every T-cell large granular lymphocyte leukemia patient.

The protocol was immunoSEQ multiplex PCR, while the TCRdb copy is restricted to in-frame clones and leaves out a portion. In the table there are about 1,300 clones, around 57% of which are singletons. Worth noting for this clone: As yet, its antigen is unknown.

V was pared by 7 bases and J by 4 bases, with 6 bases of the junction left unmatched. Germline-derived CDR1 and CDR2 are SGHTA and FQGNSA. The CDR3 is made up of 14 amino acids. The chain is built from TRBV7-2 and TRBJ1-2; 10 bases are shared with TRBD1. This TCR was recovered from a man aged 60-69 years with T-cell large granular lymphocyte leukemia. Some clones in this sample may be carry-over from other donors' samples. Input material: peripheral blood mononuclear cells. CDR3 bases: TGTGCCAGCACCAGACAGGGGGCGGGCTATGGCTACACCTTC. Translation gives CASTRQGAGYGYTF. Full variable domain (outside the CDR3, taken from reference TRBV7-2 and TRBJ1-2): GAGVSQSPSNKVTEKGKDVELRCDPISGHTALYWYRQSLGQGLEFLIYFQGNSAPDKSGLPSDRFSAERTGGSVSTLTIQRTQQEDSAVYLCASTRQGAGYGYTFGSGTRLTVV.